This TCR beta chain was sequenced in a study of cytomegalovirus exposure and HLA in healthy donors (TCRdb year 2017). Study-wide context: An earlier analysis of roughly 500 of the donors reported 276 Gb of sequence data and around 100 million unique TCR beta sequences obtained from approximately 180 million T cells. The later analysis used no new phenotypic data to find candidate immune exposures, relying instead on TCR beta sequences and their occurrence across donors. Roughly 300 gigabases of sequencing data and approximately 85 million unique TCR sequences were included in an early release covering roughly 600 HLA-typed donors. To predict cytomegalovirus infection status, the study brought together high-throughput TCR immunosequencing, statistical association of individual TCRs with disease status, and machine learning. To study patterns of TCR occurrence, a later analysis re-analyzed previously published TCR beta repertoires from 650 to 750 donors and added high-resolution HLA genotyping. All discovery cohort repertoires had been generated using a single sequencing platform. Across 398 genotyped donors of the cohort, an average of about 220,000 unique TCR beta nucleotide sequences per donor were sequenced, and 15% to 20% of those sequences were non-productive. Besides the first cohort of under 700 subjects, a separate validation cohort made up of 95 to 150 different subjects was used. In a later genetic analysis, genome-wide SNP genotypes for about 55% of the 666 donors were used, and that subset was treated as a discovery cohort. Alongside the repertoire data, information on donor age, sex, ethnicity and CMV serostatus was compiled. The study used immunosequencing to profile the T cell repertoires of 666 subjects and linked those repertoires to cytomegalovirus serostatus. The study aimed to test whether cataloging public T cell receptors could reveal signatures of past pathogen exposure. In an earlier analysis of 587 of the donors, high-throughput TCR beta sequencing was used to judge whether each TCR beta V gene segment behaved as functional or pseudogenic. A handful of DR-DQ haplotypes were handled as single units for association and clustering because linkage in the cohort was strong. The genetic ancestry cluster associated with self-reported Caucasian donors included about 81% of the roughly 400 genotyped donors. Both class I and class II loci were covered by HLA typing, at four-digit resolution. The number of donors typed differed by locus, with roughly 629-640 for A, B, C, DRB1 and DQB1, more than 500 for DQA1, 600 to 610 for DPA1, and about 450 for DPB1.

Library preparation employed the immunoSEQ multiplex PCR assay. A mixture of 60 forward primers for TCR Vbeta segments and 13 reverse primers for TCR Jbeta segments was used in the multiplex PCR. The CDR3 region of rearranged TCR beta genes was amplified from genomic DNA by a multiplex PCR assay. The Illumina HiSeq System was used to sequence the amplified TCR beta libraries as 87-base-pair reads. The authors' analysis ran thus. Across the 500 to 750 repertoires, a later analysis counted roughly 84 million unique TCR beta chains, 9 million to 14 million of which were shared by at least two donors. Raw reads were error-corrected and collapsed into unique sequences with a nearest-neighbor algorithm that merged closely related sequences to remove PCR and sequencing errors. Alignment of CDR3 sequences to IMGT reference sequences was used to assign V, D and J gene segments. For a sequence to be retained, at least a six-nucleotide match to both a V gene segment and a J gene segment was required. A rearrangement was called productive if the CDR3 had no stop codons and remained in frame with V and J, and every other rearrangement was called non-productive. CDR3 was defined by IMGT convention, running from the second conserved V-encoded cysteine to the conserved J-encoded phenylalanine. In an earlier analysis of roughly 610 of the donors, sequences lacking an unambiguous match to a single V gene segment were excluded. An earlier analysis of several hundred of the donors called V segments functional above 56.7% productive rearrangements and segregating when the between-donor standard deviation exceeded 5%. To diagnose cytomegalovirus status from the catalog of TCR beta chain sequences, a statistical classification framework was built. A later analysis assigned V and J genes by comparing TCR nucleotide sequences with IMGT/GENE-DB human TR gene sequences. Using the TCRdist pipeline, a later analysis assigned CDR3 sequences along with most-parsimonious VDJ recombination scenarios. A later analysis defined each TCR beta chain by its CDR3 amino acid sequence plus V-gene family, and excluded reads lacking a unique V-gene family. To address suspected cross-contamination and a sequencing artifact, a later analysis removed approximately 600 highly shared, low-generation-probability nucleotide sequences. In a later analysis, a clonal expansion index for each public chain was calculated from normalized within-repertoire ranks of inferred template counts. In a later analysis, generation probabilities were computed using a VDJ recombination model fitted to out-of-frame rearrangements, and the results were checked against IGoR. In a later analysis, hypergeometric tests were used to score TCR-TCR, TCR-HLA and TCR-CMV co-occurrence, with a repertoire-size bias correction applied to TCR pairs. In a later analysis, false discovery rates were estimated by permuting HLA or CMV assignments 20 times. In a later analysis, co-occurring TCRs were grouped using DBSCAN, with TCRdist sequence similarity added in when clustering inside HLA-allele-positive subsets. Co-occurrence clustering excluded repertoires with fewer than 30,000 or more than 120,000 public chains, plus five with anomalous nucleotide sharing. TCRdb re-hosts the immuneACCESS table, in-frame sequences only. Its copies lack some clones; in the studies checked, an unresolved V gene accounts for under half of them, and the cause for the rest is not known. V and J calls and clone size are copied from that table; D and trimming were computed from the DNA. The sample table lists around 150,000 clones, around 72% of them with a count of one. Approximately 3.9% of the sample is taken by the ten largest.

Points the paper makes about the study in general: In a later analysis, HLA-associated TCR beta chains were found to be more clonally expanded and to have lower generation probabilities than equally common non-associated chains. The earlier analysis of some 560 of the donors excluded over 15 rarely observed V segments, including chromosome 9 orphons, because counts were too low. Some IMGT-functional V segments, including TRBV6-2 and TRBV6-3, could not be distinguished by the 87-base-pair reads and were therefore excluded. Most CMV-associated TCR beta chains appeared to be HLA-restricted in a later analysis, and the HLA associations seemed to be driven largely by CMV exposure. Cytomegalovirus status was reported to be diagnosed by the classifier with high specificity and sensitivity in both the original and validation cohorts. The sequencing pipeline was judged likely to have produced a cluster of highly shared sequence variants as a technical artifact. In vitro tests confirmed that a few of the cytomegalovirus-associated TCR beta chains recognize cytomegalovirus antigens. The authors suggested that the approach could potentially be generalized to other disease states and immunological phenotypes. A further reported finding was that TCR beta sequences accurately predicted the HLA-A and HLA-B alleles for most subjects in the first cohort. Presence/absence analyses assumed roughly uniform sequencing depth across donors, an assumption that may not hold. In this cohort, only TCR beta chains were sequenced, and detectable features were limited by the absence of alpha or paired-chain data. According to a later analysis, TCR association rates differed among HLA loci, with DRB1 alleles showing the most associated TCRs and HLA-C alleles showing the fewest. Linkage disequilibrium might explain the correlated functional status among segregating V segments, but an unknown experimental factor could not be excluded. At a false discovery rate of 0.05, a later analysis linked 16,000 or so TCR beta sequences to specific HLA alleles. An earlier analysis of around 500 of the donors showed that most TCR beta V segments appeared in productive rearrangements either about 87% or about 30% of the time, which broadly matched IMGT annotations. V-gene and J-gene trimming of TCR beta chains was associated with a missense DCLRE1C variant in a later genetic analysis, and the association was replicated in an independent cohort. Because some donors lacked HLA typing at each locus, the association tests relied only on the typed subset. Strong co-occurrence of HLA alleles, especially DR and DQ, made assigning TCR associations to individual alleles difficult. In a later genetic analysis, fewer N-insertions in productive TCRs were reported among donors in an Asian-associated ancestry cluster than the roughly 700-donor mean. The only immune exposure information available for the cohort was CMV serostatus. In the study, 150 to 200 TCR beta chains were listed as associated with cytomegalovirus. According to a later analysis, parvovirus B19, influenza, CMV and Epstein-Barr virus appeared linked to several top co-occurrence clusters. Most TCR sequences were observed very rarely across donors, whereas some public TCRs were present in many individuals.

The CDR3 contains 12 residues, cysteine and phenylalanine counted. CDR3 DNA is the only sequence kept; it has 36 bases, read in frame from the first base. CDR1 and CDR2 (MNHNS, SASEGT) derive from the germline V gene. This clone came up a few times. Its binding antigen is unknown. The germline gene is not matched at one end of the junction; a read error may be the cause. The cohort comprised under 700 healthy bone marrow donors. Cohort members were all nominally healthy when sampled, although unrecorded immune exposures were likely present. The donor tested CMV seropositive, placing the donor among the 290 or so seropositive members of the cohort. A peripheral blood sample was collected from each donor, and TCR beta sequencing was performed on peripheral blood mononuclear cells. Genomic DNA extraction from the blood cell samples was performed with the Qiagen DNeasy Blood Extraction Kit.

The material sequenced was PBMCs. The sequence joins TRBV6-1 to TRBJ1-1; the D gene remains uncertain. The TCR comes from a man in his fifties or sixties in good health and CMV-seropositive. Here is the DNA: TGTGCCAGCACGAGGGTGAACGCTGAAGCTTTCTTT. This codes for CASTRVNAEAFF.